Below are 12 T cell receptor beta chains sequenced from a single sample in a study of blood T cell repertoires in COVID-19. Only in-frame clones appear in the TCRdb table, and some are missing; sequencing was by immunoSEQ multiplex PCR. This table has roughly 55,000 clones, less than 90% appearing once. Sample: peripheral blood. The receptors were sampled from a woman aged 55-75 years with acute or convalescent COVID-19.

J is TRBJ2-3 and V is TRBV7-3; TRBD2 might be the D (6 bases). Germline CDR1 and CDR2: SGHTA and FQGTGA. There are 16 residues in the CDR3. V lost 5 bases and J lost 0, with 15 bases in between. The CDR3 spells CASSVRPSVSTDTQYF. The DNA of the CDR3 is TGTGCCAGCAGCGTAAGGCCTAGCGTTAGCACAGATACGCAGTATTTT.

The genes are TRBV7-8 and TRBJ2-7, with 7 positions matching TRBD1. J lost 2 bases, V lost 3 bases, and 4 bases had no gene match. This CDR3 has 14 residues. From germline, CDR1 is SGHVS and CDR2 FQNEAQ. The CDR3 is CASSLTGLTYEQYF. CDR3 bases: TGTGCCAGCAGCTTGACAGGGCTCACCTACGAGCAGTACTTC.

The chain carries TRBV7-9 and TRBJ1-2, with a weak D call TRBD1 (6 bases). CDR3 length: 15 residues. Between the trimmed V and J ends, which lost 5 bases and 8 bases, there was a span of 21 bases. The germline V gene encodes CDR1 SEHNR and CDR2 FQNEAQ (reference sequence). Here the CDR3 reads CASSPRDGAGEGYTF. CDR3 coding DNA: TGTGCCAGCAGCCCGCGAGATGGGGCAGGGGAAGGCTACACCTTC.

J is TRBJ1-1 and V is TRBV7-6; D is uncertain. V dropped 4 bases and J dropped 1 base, with 7 bases sitting between them. This CDR3 has 13 amino acids. Per the germline V gene, CDR1 is SGHVS and CDR2 is FNYEAQ. The CDR3 sequence is CASSSQKNTEAFF. CDR3 bases: TGTGCCAGCAGCTCACAAAAGAACACTGAAGCTTTCTTT. The full variable domain, in which reference TRBV7-6 and TRBJ1-1 provide the parts outside the CDR3, is GAGVSQSPRYKVTKRGQDVALRCDPISGHVSLYWYRQALGQGPEFLTYFNYEAQQDKSGLPNDRFSAERPEGSISTLTIQRTEQRDSAMYRCASSSQKNTEAFFGQGTRLTVV.

V and J are TRBV9 and TRBJ1-2; 8 nucleotides line up with TRBD1. Losses at the gene ends were 3 bases for V and 5 bases for J; bases not matched to a gene: 3. The CDR3 length is 13 residues. Germline CDR1 and CDR2: SGDLS and YYNGEE. As DNA, the CDR3 is TGTGCCAGCAGCGGGACAGGGATGTATGGCTACACCTTC. This encodes CASSGTGMYGYTF.

The J gene is TRBJ2-1, the V gene TRBV28, with a tentative D call TRBD1 (6 bases). V gave up 5 bases and J gave up 1 base, with 15 bases separating them. Germline V gene data show CDR1 as MDHEN and CDR2 as SYDVKM. This CDR3 spans 16 amino acids. The CDR3 reads CASSLQGFSSYNEQFF. The CDR3 region has the DNA TGTGCCAGCAGTCTGCAGGGGTTTAGTTCCTACAATGAGCAGTTCTTC.

The chain couples TRBV9 to TRBJ1-1; D is perhaps TRBD1 (6 bases). V gave up 4 bases and J gave up 1 base, with 11 bases separating them. CDR1 is SGDLS and CDR2 is YYNGEE in the germline V gene. The CDR3 has 14 residues. The DNA for the CDR3 is TGTGCCAGCAGCCCTTCAGGGGAGAACACTGAAGCTTTCTTT. Its translation: CASSPSGENTEAFF.

The chain carries TRBV9 and TRBJ1-5, with D hard to call. Trimming pared 0 bases from V and 4 bases from J, leaving 11 bases between. The CDR3 has 15 amino acids. CDR1 and CDR2 from the germline V gene are SGDLS and YYNGEE. The CDR3 nucleotides read TGTGCCAGCAGCGTAGGGCCGGGAGGGAATCAGCCCCAGCATTTT. It encodes CASSVGPGGNQPQHF. The whole variable domain, filled in from reference TRBV9 and TRBJ1-5, reads DSGVTQTPKHLITATGQRVTLRCSPRSGDLSVYWYQQSLDQGLQFLIQYYNGEERAKGNILERFSAQQFPDLHSELNLSSLELGDSALYFCASSVGPGGNQPQHFGDGTRLSIL.

V gene TRBV10-3 combines with J gene TRBJ2-1, with 12 bases matching TRBD1. The junction had 5 bases not matched to a gene; V was cut back by 6 bases and J by 5 bases. CDR1 ENHRY and CDR2 SYGVKD come from the germline V gene. This CDR3 region has 15 residues. The CDR3 reads CAIRAGQGANNEQFF. The CDR3 DNA is TGTGCCATCAGAGCGGGACAGGGGGCGAACAATGAGCAGTTCTTC.

About this clone: An end of the junction differs from the germline gene, which may be a read error. The chain employs TRBV28 and TRBJ2-7, with a weak D call TRBD1 (6 bases). Germline values: CDR1 MDHEN, CDR2 SYDVKM. The CDR3 contains 11 residues. The CDR3 protein is CASSARWGPHF. In DNA form, the CDR3 reads TGTGCCAGCAGTGCCAGGTGGGGGCCCCACTTC.

This clone has just one count. The gene calls are TRBV7-2 and TRBJ2-1; 8 bases align to TRBD2. The germline CDR1 and CDR2 sequences are SGHTA and FQGNSA. CDR3 length equals 16 residues. V lost 2 bases to trimming and J lost 4 bases; unmatched junction nucleotides: 7. CDR3 residues: CASSLSGTRAYNEQFF. The CDR3 nucleotides read TGTGCCAGCAGCTTATCGGGGACTAGGGCTTACAATGAGCAGTTCTTC. The full variable domain, its missing parts supplied by reference TRBV7-2 and TRBJ2-1, is GAGVSQSPSNKVTEKGKDVELRCDPISGHTALYWYRQSLGQGLEFLIYFQGNSAPDKSGLPSDRFSAERTGGSVSTLTIQRTQQEDSAVYLCASSLSGTRAYNEQFFGPGTRLTVL.

The genes are TRBV5-1 and TRBJ1-2, with 8 bases identical to TRBD1. V was clipped by 0 bases and J by 10 bases; unmatched bases: 5. The CDR3 sequence is 13 residues long. Germline V gene lookup returns CDR1 SGHRS and CDR2 YFSETQ. The CDR3 DNA sequence: TGCGCCAGCAGCTTGGAACAGGGGGGAATCTACACCTTC. It yields the protein CASSLEQGGIYTF. The full variable domain, completed using reference TRBV5-1 and TRBJ1-2, is KAGVTQTPRYLIKTRGQQVTLSCSPISGHRSVSWYQQTPGQGLQFLFEYFSETQRNKGNFPGRFSGRQFSNSRSEMNVSTLELGDSALYLCASSLEQGGIYTFGSGTRLTVV.